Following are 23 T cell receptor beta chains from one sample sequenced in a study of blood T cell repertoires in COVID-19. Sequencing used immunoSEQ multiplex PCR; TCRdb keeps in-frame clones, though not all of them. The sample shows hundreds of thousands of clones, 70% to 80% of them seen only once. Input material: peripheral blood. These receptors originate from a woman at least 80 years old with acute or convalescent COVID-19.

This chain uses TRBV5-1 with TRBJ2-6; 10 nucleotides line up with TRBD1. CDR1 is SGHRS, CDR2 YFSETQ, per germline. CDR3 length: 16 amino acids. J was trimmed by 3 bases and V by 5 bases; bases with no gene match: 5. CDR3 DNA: TGCGCCAGCAGGACAGGGGGCTTAAGTGGGGCCAACGTCCTGACTTTC. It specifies CASRTGGLSGANVLTF. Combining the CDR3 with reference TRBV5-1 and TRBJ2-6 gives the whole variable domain KAGVTQTPRYLIKTRGQQVTLSCSPISGHRSVSWYQQTPGQGLQFLFEYFSETQRNKGNFPGRFSGRQFSNSRSEMNVSTLELGDSALYLCASRTGGLSGANVLTFGAGSRLTVL.

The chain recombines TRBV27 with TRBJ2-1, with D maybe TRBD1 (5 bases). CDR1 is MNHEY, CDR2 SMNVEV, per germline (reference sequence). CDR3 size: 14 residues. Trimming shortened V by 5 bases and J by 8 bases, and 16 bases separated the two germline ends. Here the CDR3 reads CASSPARQTYEQFF. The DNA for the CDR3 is TGTGCCAGCAGTCCAGCCCGACAGACCTATGAGCAGTTCTTC.

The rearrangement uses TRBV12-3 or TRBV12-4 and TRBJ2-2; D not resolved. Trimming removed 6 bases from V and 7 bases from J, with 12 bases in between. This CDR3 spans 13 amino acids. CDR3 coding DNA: TGTGCCAGCAGCCTCCGGGTCGACGGGGAGCTGTTTTTT. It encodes CASSLRVDGELFF.

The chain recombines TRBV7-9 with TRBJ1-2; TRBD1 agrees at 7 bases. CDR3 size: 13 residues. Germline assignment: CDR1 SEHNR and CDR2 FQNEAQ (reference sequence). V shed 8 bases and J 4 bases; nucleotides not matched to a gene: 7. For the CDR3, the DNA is TGTGCCAGCTCTCTGCAGGGGGGCTATGGCTACACCTTC. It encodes CASSLQGGYGYTF.

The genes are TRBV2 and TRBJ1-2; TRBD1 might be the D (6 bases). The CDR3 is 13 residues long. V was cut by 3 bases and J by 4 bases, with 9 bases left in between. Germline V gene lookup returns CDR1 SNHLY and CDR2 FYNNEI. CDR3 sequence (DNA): TGTGCCAGCAGTGATAGGACAGCCTATGGCTACACCTTC. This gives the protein CASSDRTAYGYTF.

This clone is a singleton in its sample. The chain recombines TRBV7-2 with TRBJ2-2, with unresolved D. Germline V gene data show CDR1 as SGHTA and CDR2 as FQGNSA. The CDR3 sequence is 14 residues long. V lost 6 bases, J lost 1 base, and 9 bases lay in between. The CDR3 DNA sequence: TGTGCCAGCAGTTCGTACAGGAACACCGGGGAGCTGTTTTTT. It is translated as CASSSYRNTGELFF.

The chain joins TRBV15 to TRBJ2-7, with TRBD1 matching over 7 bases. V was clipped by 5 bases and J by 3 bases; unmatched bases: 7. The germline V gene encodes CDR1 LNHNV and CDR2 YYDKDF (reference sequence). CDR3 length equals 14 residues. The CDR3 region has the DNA TGTGCCACCAGCGTAAACAGGGGAAACTACGAGCAGTACTTC. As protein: CATSVNRGNYEQYF. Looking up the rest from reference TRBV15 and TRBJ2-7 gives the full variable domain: DAMVIQNPRYQVTQFGKPVTLSCSQTLNHNVMYWYQQKSSQAPKLLFHYYDKDFNNEADTPDNFQSRRPNTSFCFLDIRSPGLGDTAMYLCATSVNRGNYEQYFGPGTRLTVT.

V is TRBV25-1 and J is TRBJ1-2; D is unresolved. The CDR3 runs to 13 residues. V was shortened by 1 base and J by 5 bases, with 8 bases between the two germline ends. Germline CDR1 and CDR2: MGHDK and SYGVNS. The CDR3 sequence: CASSEFAGYGYTF. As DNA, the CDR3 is TGTGCCAGCAGTGAATTTGCGGGGTATGGCTACACCTTC.

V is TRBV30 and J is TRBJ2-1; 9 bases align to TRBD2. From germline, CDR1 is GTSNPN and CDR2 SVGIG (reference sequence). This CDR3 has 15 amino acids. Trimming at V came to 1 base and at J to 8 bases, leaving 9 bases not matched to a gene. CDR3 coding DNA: TGTGCCTGGAGTGACCCGAGCGGGAGGCGCGATGAGCAGTTCTTC. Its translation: CAWSDPSGRRDEQFF. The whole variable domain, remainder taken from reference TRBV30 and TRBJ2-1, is SQTIHQWPATLVQPVGSPLSLECTVEGTSNPNLYWYRQAAGRGLQLLFYSVGIGQISSEVPQNLSASRPQDRQFILSSKKLLLSDSGFYLCAWSDPSGRRDEQFFGPGTRLTVL.

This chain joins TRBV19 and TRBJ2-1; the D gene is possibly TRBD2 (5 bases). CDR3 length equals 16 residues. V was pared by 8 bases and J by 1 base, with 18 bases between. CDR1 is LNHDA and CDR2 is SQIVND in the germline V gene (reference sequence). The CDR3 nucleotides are TGTGCCAGTTCATCGCGCAGCGGTTTATCCTACAATGAGCAGTTCTTC. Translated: CASSSRSGLSYNEQFF.

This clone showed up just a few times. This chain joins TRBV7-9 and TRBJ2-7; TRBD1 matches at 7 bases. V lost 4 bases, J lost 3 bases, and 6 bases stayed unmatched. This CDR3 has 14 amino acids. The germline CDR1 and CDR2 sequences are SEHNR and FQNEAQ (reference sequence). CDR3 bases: TGTGCCAGCAGCTCTTCTGCAGGGGGCTACGAGCAGTACTTC. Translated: CASSSSAGGYEQYF.

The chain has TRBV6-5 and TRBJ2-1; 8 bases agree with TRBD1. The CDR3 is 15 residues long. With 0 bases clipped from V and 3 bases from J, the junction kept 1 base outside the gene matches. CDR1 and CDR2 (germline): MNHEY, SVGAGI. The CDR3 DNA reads TGTGCCAGCAGTTACTCGGACAGGGACTACAATGAGCAGTTCTTC. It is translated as CASSYSDRDYNEQFF.

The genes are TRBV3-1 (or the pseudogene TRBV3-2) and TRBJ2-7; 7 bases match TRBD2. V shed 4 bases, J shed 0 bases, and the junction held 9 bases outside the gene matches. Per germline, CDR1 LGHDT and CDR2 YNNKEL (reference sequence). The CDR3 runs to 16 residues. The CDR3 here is CASSPSGGISSYEQYF. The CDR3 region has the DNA TGTGCCAGCAGCCCGTCGGGGGGAATAAGCTCCTACGAGCAGTACTTC.

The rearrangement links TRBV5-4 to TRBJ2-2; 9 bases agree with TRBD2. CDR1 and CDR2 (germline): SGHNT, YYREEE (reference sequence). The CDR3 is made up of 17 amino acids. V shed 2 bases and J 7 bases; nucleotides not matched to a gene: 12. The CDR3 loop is CASSFSGSGRVYGELFF. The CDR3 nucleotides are TGTGCCAGCAGCTTTTCCGGTAGCGGGAGAGTTTACGGGGAGCTGTTTTTT.

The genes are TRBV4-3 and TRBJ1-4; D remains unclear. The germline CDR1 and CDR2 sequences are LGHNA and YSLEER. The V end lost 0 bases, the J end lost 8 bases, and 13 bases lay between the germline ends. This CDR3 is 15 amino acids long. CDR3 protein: CASSQDNGFGEKLFF. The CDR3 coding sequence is TGCGCCAGCAGCCAAGATAACGGGTTTGGGGAAAAACTGTTTTTT.

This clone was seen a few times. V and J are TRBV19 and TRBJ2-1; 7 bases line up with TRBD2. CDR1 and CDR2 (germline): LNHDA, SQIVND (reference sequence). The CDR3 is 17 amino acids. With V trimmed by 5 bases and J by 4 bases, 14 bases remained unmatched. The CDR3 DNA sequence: TGTGCCAGTAGTCCCTTGTGGGGGAGGGATTCTTACAATGAGCAGTTCTTC. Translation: CASSPLWGRDSYNEQFF.

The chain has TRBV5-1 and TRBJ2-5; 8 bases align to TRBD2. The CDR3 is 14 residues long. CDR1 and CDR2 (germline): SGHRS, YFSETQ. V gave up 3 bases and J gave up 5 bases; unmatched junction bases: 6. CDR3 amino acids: CASSSGTSDETQYF. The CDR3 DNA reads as TGCGCCAGCAGCTCAGGGACTAGTGACGAGACCCAGTACTTC.

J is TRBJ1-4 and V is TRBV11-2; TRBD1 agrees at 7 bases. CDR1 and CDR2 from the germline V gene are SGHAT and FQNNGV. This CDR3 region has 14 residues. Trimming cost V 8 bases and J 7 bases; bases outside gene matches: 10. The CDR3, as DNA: TGTGCCAGCTCCAGGGGGAGAAGTGGTGAAAAACTGTTTTTT. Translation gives CASSRGRSGEKLFF.

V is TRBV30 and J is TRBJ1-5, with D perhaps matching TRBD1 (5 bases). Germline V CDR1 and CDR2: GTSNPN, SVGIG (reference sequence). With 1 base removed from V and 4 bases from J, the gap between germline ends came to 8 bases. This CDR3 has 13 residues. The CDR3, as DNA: TGTGCCTGGAGTGGGGGGGGTAATCAGCCCCAGCATTTT. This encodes CAWSGGGNQPQHF.

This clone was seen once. The DNA for the CDR3 is TGTGCCAGCAGTGAACCTCTTTACGAGCAGTACTTC. Its translation is CASSEPLYEQYF. The rearrangement joins TRBV6-1 to TRBJ2-7; D ambiguous. Germline-derived CDR1 and CDR2 are MNHNS and SASEGT. Trimming took 2 bases from V and 4 from J, leaving 6 bases between them. This CDR3 contains 12 residues.

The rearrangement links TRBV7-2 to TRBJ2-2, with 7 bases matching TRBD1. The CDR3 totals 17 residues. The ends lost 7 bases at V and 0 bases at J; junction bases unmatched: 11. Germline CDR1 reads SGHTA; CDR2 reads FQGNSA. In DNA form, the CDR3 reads TGTGCCAGCACCCTCCCCGGCACAGGGGCGAACACCGGGGAGCTGTTTTTT. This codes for CASTLPGTGANTGELFF.

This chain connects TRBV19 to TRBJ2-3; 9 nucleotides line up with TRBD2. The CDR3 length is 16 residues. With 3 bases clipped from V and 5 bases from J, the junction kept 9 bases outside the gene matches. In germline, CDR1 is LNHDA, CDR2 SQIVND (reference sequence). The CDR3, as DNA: TGTGCCAGTAGTATTCGGGCTAGCGGGACCGAAGATACGCAGTATTTT. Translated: CASSIRASGTEDTQYF.

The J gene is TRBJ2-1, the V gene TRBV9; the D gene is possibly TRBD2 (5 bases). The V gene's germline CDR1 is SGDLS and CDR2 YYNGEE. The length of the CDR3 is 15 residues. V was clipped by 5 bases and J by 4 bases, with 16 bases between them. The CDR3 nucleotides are TGTGCCAGCAGTCCCGGGAATACGGTTTACAATGAGCAGTTCTTC. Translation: CASSPGNTVYNEQFF. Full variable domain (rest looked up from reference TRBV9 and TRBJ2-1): DSGVTQTPKHLITATGQRVTLRCSPRSGDLSVYWYQQSLDQGLQFLIQYYNGEERAKGNILERFSAQQFPDLHSELNLSSLELGDSALYFCASSPGNTVYNEQFFGPGTRLTVL.